The text below deals with one T cell receptor beta chain. The sample originates from a study of OX40 agonist ivuxolimab in advanced cancers. Profiled with immunoSEQ multiplex PCR; TCRdb holds only in-frame clones, not every one. The table shows 65,000 or so clones, with 80% to 90% occurring only once. Germline V gene data show CDR1 as SGDLS and CDR2 as YYNGEE. V shed 0 bases and J shed 4 bases, with 9 bases lying between them. The CDR3 has 14 amino acids. The chain couples TRBV9 to TRBJ2-3; D ambiguous. Source: CD4+ or CD8+ T cells sorted from blood, taken in a trial of the OX40 agonist ivuxolimab. This TCR came from an adult with an advanced solid tumor such as melanoma, head and neck, liver or kidney cancer. Written as DNA, the CDR3 is TGTGCCAGCAGCGTAGATCAGAGGCCAGATACGCAGTATTTT. Translated: CASSVDQRPDTQYF.